The clone carrying this T cell receptor beta chain showed up just a few times. The iRepertoire nested amplicon-rescue multiplex PCR amplified TCR alpha and beta CDR3s from RNA. TCRdb reprocessed the multiplex PCR reads with MiXCR, giving one entry per CDR3 protein. The sample has roughly 200,000 distinct CDR3 sequences, over 25% seen once. The sample is drawn from a study of glioma-infiltrating T cells. The ends were cut back, 3 bases at V and 1 base at J, with 11 bases in the middle. Germline CDR1 is SGHNT and CDR2 is YENEEA. The CDR3 extends over 15 amino acids. The clonotype was recovered from a human donor with low-grade glioma or glioblastoma, undergoing nonglioma brain surgery, or in good health (not recorded which). Sequenced sample: glioma tissue, nonneoplastic brain tissue, or PBMCs (not recorded which). The chain joins TRBV11-3 to TRBJ2-3, with D tentatively TRBD2 (6 bases). The CDR3 sequence is CASSFRPGGTDTQYF. In nucleotides, the CDR3 is TGTGCCAGCAGCTTCAGGCCGGGGGGCACAGATACGCAGTATTTT. The whole variable domain, remainder taken from reference TRBV11-3 and TRBJ2-3, is EAGVVQSPRYKIIEKKQPVAFWCNPISGHNTLYWYLQNLGQGPELLIRYENEEAVDDSQLPKDRFSAERLKGVDSTLKIQPAELGDSAVYLCASSFRPGGTDTQYFGPGTRLTVL.